These 9 T cell receptor beta chains were sequenced from one sample in a study of T cell clones after liver transplantation. Sequencing used immunoSEQ multiplex PCR; TCRdb keeps in-frame clones, though not all of them. In the table there are 93,000 or so clones, roughly four fifths of which are singletons. The sample here was CD4+ T cells from blood, taken approximately 4 years after liver transplant. Receptor source: a human patient who received a liver transplant. The graft donor may have contributed some T cells.

The chain joins TRBV7-2 to TRBJ2-3, with 12 bases identical to TRBD2. The CDR3 is made up of 16 amino acids. The V and J ends lost 1 base and 7 bases, in that order; junction bases with no gene match: 6. The germline CDR1 and CDR2 sequences are SGHTA and FQGNSA. The CDR3 DNA reads TGTGCCAGCAGCTTAGTTACTAGCGGGGGGAAGAATACGCAGTATTTT. It translates to CASSLVTSGGKNTQYF.

Concerning this clone itself: Different DNA sequences within this sample yield the same CDR3. V is TRBV5-1 and J is TRBJ2-2; 7 bases map to TRBD1. Germline V gene sequence: CDR1 SGHRS, CDR2 YFSETQ. V shed 4 bases, J shed 4 bases, and the junction held 7 bases outside the gene matches. This CDR3 is built from 15 residues. The CDR3 region is CASSARQGSTGELFF. CDR3 bases: TGCGCCAGCAGCGCCCGACAGGGTAGCACCGGGGAGCTGTTTTTT.

The CDR3: CASSERYNEQFF. The CDR3, as DNA: TGTGCCAGCAGTGAACGCTACAATGAGCAGTTCTTC. V is TRBV2 and J is TRBJ2-1; D remains ambiguous. This CDR3 is 12 amino acids long. With 2 bases removed from V and 3 bases from J, the gap between germline ends came to 2 bases. Germline V gene lookup returns CDR1 SNHLY and CDR2 FYNNEI.

V and J are TRBV5-1 and TRBJ1-4; D gene unclear. Trimming took 0 bases from V and 0 from J, leaving 6 bases between them. This CDR3 has 15 amino acids. Germline lookup yields CDR1 SGHRS and CDR2 YFSETQ. This CDR3 reads CASSLGSATNEKLFF. The DNA of the CDR3 is TGCGCCAGCAGCTTGGGGAGTGCAACTAATGAAAAACTGTTTTTT.

The genes are TRBV4-1 and TRBJ1-4; possibly TRBD1 for D (5 bases). Trimming cost V 4 bases and J 0 bases, with 15 bases left between them. The germline V gene has CDR1 MGHRA and CDR2 YSYEKL. The length of the CDR3 is 17 residues. The CDR3 DNA sequence: TGCGCCAGCAGCCTACCTAGCGGGACCTCAACTAATGAAAAACTGTTTTTT. Translating gives CASSLPSGTSTNEKLFF.

CDR3 sequence (DNA): TGCGCCAGCAGTACAGGGACTAGCGGGAGGGCTAGTTCGGGGGAGCTGTTTTTT. This gives the protein CASSTGTSGRASSGELFF. V gene TRBV10-1 combines with J gene TRBJ2-2, with 16 nucleotides matching TRBD2. The CDR3 is 18 amino acids. With V trimmed by 5 bases and J by 8 bases, 11 bases remained unmatched. From germline, CDR1 is WNHNN and CDR2 SYGVQD (reference sequence).

V is TRBV9 and J is TRBJ2-1; 7 bases match TRBD1. This CDR3 region has 15 residues. J gave up 2 bases and V 2 bases, and 4 bases lay outside the gene matches. From germline, CDR1 is SGDLS and CDR2 YYNGEE. The chain's CDR3 is CASSVRGQPYNEQFF. In DNA form, the CDR3 reads TGTGCCAGCAGCGTGAGGGGACAGCCCTACAATGAGCAGTTCTTC.

The chain carries TRBV10-3 and TRBJ2-7; D is unclear. The CDR3 loop spans 11 amino acids. Per germline, CDR1 ENHRY and CDR2 SYGVKD. Trimming took 0 bases from V and 7 from J, leaving 4 bases between them. CDR3 coding DNA: TGTGCCATCAGTGAGTCGGGAGAGCAGTACTTC. Protein sequence: CAISESGEQYF.

As for this clone: One junction end disagrees with the germline gene, perhaps due to a read error. The chain has TRBV7-2 and TRBJ2-3; D call uncertain. Germline V gives CDR1 SGHTA, CDR2 FQGNSA. The CDR3 sequence is 15 residues long. CDR3 nucleotide sequence: TGCGCCAGCAGCTCCGCCGCGTGGGGCACAGATACGCAGTATTTT. Amino acids: CASSSAAWGTDTQYF.